The entry below describes one T cell receptor (beta chain). Its antigen is not known. CD4+ cells of the naive, central memory, regulatory and stem cell-like memory types were sorted via CD45RO/CCR7/CD25/CD127/CD95/CD27. The germline V gene encodes CDR1 GTSNPN and CDR2 SVGIG (reference sequence). The CDR3 runs to 14 residues. Trimming removed 0 bases at V and 8 bases at J, with 14 bases between. The sample comes from a study of beta chain features in type 1 diabetes. The wider study: Healthy donors and patients showed comparable age, gender and cell yields. Study-wide points: In cDNA sequencing, cells with high TCR expression could be over-represented. Among all four CD4+ subsets, Type 1 diabetes patients had TCRB CDR3s that were moderately but significantly shorter.

The whole isolated RNA underwent reverse transcription, so sequencing captured expressed TCRB transcripts. The data were produced by immunoSEQ multiplex PCR, yet TCRdb's version contains in-frame clones alone and is incomplete. The sample gives fewer than 300,000 clones, roughly 20% of which show up once; 0.028% is in the top ten. V gene TRBV30 combines with J gene TRBJ1-5, with a weak D call TRBD1 (6 bases). The TCR comes from a woman aged 40 to 55 with type 1 diabetes. The sequencing sample was made of naive CD4+ T cells from blood. In nucleotides, the CDR3 is TGTGCCTGGAGTGTAGCGGGGGGCGAGAAGCCCCAGCATTTT. The encoded protein is CAWSVAGGEKPQHF.